A selection of T cell receptor beta chains follows, all from one sample in a study of blood T cell repertoires in COVID-19. Produced via immunoSEQ multiplex PCR; TCRdb's table is partial and in-frame only. The repertoire includes just under 65,000 clones, around 83% of them detected once, and roughly 6.3% sits in the top ten. The sample consisted of peripheral blood. Source of these receptors: a human donor in a cohort sampled during active COVID-19. The CDR3 runs from the conserved cysteine through the conserved F or W. The D gene is left open where the match is weak. Clone size is not always given. Where it is, it says once, few, many or a class for expanded clones.

>NA|TRBV18|TRBJ2-4|TRBD2
CASSRTSGRAEKNIQYF
TGTGCCAGCTCACGCACTAGCGGGAGGGCCGAAAAAAACATTCAGTACTTC
>NA|TRBV6-5|TRBJ2-5|TRBD1
CASSYNRGGETQYF
TGTGCCAGCAGTTATAACAGGGGTGGGGAGACCCAGTACTTC
>NA|TRBV11-2|TRBJ1-2|TRBD1
CASSLEPPHRGRDGYTF
TGTGCCAGCAGCTTAGAGCCCCCTCACAGGGGGCGCGATGGCTACACCTTC
>NA|TRBV19|TRBJ2-3|TRBD2
CASRWKAGGPDTQYF
TGTGCCAGTAGGTGGAAAGCGGGGGGGCCAGATACGCAGTATTTT
>NA|TRBV5-1|TRBJ1-4|NA
CASSLDPGSYNEKLFF
TGCGCCAGCAGCTTAGACCCGGGATCCTACAATGAAAAACTGTTTTTT
>NA|TRBV12-3/TRBV12-4|TRBJ1-2|NA
CASSPSENYGYTF
TGTGCCAGCAGTCCCTCGGAGAACTATGGCTACACCTTC
>once|TRBV12-3/TRBV12-4|TRBJ2-5|NA
CASSFDAEETQYF
TGTGCCAGCAGTTTTGATGCGGAAGAGACCCAGTACTTC
>NA|TRBV2|TRBJ2-3|TRBD2
CASSETSGGEF
TGTGCCAGCAGTGAGACTAGCGGGGGAGAGTTT
>NA|TRBV20-1|TRBJ1-4|NA
CSASEGSGDVSPFF
TGCAGTGCTAGTGAGGGGTCAGGGGACGTCTCGCCCTTTTTT
>NA|TRBV11-2|TRBJ2-1|TRBD2
CASSFLLAESGNEQFF
TGTGCCAGCAGCTTCCTACTAGCGGAGAGTGGGAATGAGCAGTTCTTC
>once|TRBV2|TRBJ2-1|NA
CASRAGRNEQFF
TGTGCCAGCAGGGCAGGTCGTAATGAGCAGTTCTTC
>once|TRBV6-1|TRBJ2-4|NA
CASSEYDGNIQYF
TGTGCCAGCAGTGAGTATGACGGGAACATTCAGTACTTC
>NA|TRBV5-1|TRBJ2-1|TRBD2
CASSYLAGANNEQFF
TGCGCCAGCAGCTACCTAGCGGGAGCAAACAATGAGCAGTTCTTC
>NA|TRBV5-1|TRBJ2-5|NA
CASSFSTGQKETQYF
TGCGCCAGCAGCTTTTCGACAGGTCAGAAAGAGACCCAGTACTTC
>NA|TRBV5-4|TRBJ2-7|TRBD2
CASSPRTSGGTISYEQYF
TGTGCCAGCAGCCCACGGACTAGCGGGGGGACAATCTCCTACGAGCAGTACTTC
>few|TRBV19|TRBJ2-2|TRBD2
CASTRASGRRTGELFF
TGTGCCAGTACCCGGGCTAGCGGGAGACGAACCGGGGAGCTGTTTTTT
>NA|TRBV7-9|TRBJ2-3|TRBD2
CASSPGLVSDTQYF
TGTGCCAGCAGCCCCGGACTAGTCTCTGATACGCAGTATTTT
>NA|TRBV7-3|TRBJ2-1|TRBD2
CASSLEASGDYNEQFF
TGTGCCAGCAGCTTAGAGGCTAGCGGGGACTACAATGAGCAGTTCTTC
>NA|TRBV7-7|TRBJ1-1|TRBD1
CASTNMGDRGRITEAFF
TGTGCCAGCACTAATATGGGGGACAGGGGGCGTATCACTGAAGCTTTCTTT
>NA|TRBV15|TRBJ2-5|TRBD2
CATSRDLGRGGEETQYF
TGTGCCACCAGCAGAGATCTCGGGCGGGGGGGCGAAGAGACCCAGTACTTC
>NA|TRBV30|TRBJ1-2|TRBD1
CAWTPYGTGGLRGYTF
TGTGCCTGGACCCCTTATGGTACAGGGGGCTTGCGTGGCTACACCTTC
>NA|TRBV5-1|TRBJ1-1|NA
CASTTGIDLNTEAFF
TGCGCCAGCACCACAGGGATCGACTTGAACACTGAAGCTTTCTTT
>NA|TRBV5-5|TRBJ1-1|NA
CASSLYRVGTEAFF
TGTGCCAGCAGCTTATACAGGGTTGGCACTGAAGCTTTCTTT
>once|TRBV5-1|TRBJ2-5|TRBD2
CASSFRGGGETQYF
TGCGCCAGCAGCTTTCGGGGGGGTGGAGAGACCCAGTACTTC
>few|TRBV6-5|TRBJ1-2|NA
CASRTAYQKDYGYTF
TGTGCCAGCAGGACTGCCTATCAGAAGGACTATGGCTACACCTTC
>few|TRBV2|TRBJ1-5|TRBD1
CASSGQGNQPQHF
TGTGCCAGCAGCGGACAGGGCAATCAGCCCCAGCATTTT
>NA|TRBV7-2|TRBJ2-7|TRBD2
CASSHSSSGTYEQYF
TGTGCCAGCAGCCACTCTTCGAGCGGGACCTACGAGCAGTACTTC
>NA|TRBV5-1|TRBJ2-7|NA
CASSMDREQQYF
TGCGCCAGCAGCATGGACCGAGAACAGCAGTACTTC
>NA|TRBV5-6|TRBJ2-7|TRBD1
CASSWGQEIYEQYF
TGTGCCAGCAGCTGGGGACAGGAGATATACGAGCAGTACTTC
>NA|TRBV10-1|TRBJ2-5|NA
CASSDQGGYQETQYF
TGCGCCAGCAGTGACCAGGGGGGTTACCAAGAGACCCAGTACTTC
>NA|TRBV5-8|TRBJ2-1|TRBD2
CASIASGGHTEQFF
TGTGCCAGCATCGCTAGCGGGGGGCATACAGAGCAGTTCTTC
>NA|TRBV18|TRBJ2-3|TRBD2
CASSRGGSGDTQYF
TGTGCCAGCTCACGTGGCGGGAGTGGGGATACGCAGTATTTT
>NA|TRBV7-9|TRBJ1-1|NA
CASSRGTEAFF
TGTGCCAGCAGCCGGGGGACTGAAGCTTTCTTT
>NA|TRBV7-9|TRBJ2-7|NA
CASSLAGGRRSYEQYF
TGTGCCAGCAGCTTAGCCGGGGGGCGCAGGTCCTACGAGCAGTACTTC
>NA|TRBV9|TRBJ2-2|TRBD2
CASSPTGGGTGELFF
TGTGCCAGCAGCCCTACGGGAGGAGGGACCGGGGAGCTGTTTTTT
>NA|TRBV27|TRBJ1-4|TRBD1
CASSSRATGVINEKLFF
TGTGCCAGCAGTTCCAGAGCAACAGGGGTGATTAATGAAAAACTGTTTTTT
>once|TRBV5-1|TRBJ2-1|NA
CASSLAAGKNEQFF
TGCGCCAGCAGCTTGGCCGCAGGGAAAAATGAGCAGTTCTTC
>once|TRBV6-5|TRBJ2-5|NA
CASSWGGGPGETQYF
TGTGCCAGCAGTTGGGGGGGCGGTCCGGGAGAGACCCAGTACTTC
>NA|TRBV5-6|TRBJ1-1|TRBD1
CASSFQGAAEAFF
TGTGCCAGCAGCTTTCAGGGGGCAGCTGAAGCTTTCTTT
>NA|TRBV9|TRBJ2-5|TRBD2
CASSQFGGDQETQYF
TGTGCCAGCAGCCAATTTGGGGGGGACCAAGAGACCCAGTACTTC
>NA|TRBV19|TRBJ2-3|TRBD2
CASSIRLAGGLAFTDTQYF
TGTGCCAGTAGTATTCGACTAGCGGGGGGCCTCGCTTTCACAGATACGCAGTATTTT
>NA|TRBV6-5|TRBJ1-4|NA
CASSSGGGLEEKLFF
TGTGCCAGCAGTTCCGGGGGGGGCCTGGAAGAAAAACTGTTTTTT
>NA|TRBV21-1|TRBJ1-1|NA
CASSKGRQVSNTEAFF
TGTGCCAGCAGCAAAGGCAGACAGGTTTCGAACACTGAAGCTTTCTTT
>NA|TRBV7-9|TRBJ1-2|NA
CASSFDSNYGYTF
TGTGCCAGCAGCTTCGACAGTAACTATGGCTACACCTTC
>NA|TRBV3-1/TRBV3-2|TRBJ1-2|NA
CASSRSGPYVWGYTF
TGTGCCAGCAGCCGATCTGGGCCCTACGTTTGGGGCTACACCTTC
>NA|TRBV2|TRBJ1-2|TRBD1
CASSEVQGYGYTF
TGTGCCAGCAGTGAAGTACAGGGGTATGGCTACACCTTC